The 22 T cell receptor beta chains presented below share a single source sample, sequenced in a study of T cell responses to AZD1222 COVID-19 vaccine. The data were produced by immunoSEQ multiplex PCR, yet TCRdb's version contains in-frame clones alone and is incomplete. The sample shows more than 80,000 clones, 86% of them seen only once. Source: peripheral blood, taken on day 0 of AZD1222 vaccination. The receptors derive from an adult in good health.

This clone is a singleton in its sample. V gene TRBV5-5 combines with J gene TRBJ2-2, with D tentatively TRBD1 (6 bases). This CDR3 contains 15 residues. Trimming took off 6 bases at V and 3 bases at J, with 15 bases between the two ends. Per germline, CDR1 SGHKS and CDR2 YYEKEE (reference sequence). In nucleotides, the CDR3 is TGTGCCAGCAACGAGGGGGTGTTTTACACCGGGGAGCTGTTTTTT. Its translation is CASNEGVFYTGELFF.

The chain joins TRBV25-1 to TRBJ2-1; 10 bases map to TRBD2. CDR3 size: 15 residues. CDR1 is MGHDK and CDR2 is SYGVNS in the germline V gene. V shed 5 bases, J shed 9 bases, and the junction held 10 bases outside the gene matches. CDR3 DNA sequence: TGTGCCAGCAGTACAAAGCGGGAGGGCCTCGGTGAGCAGTTCTTC. Its translation is CASSTKREGLGEQFF.

The chain uses TRBV28 and TRBJ1-2; D possibly corresponds to TRBD1 (5 bases). CDR3 size: 14 residues. Germline assignment: CDR1 MDHEN and CDR2 SYDVKM. V lost 2 bases to trimming and J lost 1 base, with 8 bases between them. The CDR3: CASSLKQGNYGYTF. The CDR3 nucleotides are TGTGCCAGCAGTTTAAAGCAGGGTAACTATGGCTACACCTTC.

The V and J genes are TRBV6-5 and TRBJ1-1, with 8 bases lining up with TRBD1. The CDR3 loop spans 15 amino acids. Germline V CDR1 and CDR2: MNHEY, SVGAGI. V gave up 6 bases and J gave up 1 base; unmatched junction bases: 7. As DNA, the CDR3 is TGTGCCAGCAGAAGACAGGGGAGGGGGAACACTGAAGCTTTCTTT. Protein sequence: CASRRQGRGNTEAFF.

This clone was counted a single time. The V and J genes are TRBV27 and TRBJ1-3, with D possibly TRBD1 on 5 matching bases. Germline values: CDR1 MNHEY, CDR2 SMNVEV (reference sequence). The CDR3 consists of 14 residues. The V end was cut by 7 bases, the J end by 3 bases, with 13 bases between. The CDR3 DNA reads TGTGCCAGCAAAATACAGGCTGATGGAAACACCATATATTTT. Translation: CASKIQADGNTIYF.

The chain employs TRBV3-1 (or the pseudogene TRBV3-2) and TRBJ2-1; D unclear. The V gene lost 5 bases and the J gene lost 7 bases, with 12 bases spanning the gap. Germline values: CDR1 LGHDT, CDR2 YNNKEL (reference sequence). The CDR3 loop spans 13 amino acids. CDR3 sequence reads: CASSAQSRNEQFF. The CDR3 DNA sequence: TGTGCCAGCAGCGCACAGTCTAGGAATGAGCAGTTCTTC.

The chain employs TRBV5-1 and TRBJ2-2; 8 bases line up with TRBD1. The germline V gene has CDR1 SGHRS and CDR2 YFSETQ. Unmatched junction bases numbered 11, after V lost 4 bases and J lost 0 bases. The CDR3 length is 18 residues. CDR3: CASSPKGTGQANTGELFF. The CDR3 DNA sequence: TGCGCCAGCAGCCCTAAGGGGACGGGACAGGCGAACACCGGGGAGCTGTTTTTT.

The chain uses TRBV6-5 and TRBJ2-7, with 8 nucleotides matching TRBD2. Per germline, CDR1 MNHEY and CDR2 SVGAGI. CDR3 size: 15 residues. With 6 bases clipped from V and 0 bases from J, the junction kept 7 bases outside the gene matches. CDR3 DNA: TGTGCCAGCAGCTCAGCGGGGGCCCACTCCTACGAGCAGTACTTC. It codes for CASSSAGAHSYEQYF.

The genes are TRBV20-1 and TRBJ1-2; D remains unclear. This CDR3 has 15 residues. CDR1 DFQATT and CDR2 SNEGSKA come from the germline V gene (reference sequence). V lost 3 bases, J lost 8 bases, and 22 bases lay in between. The CDR3 here is CSASPSAPPIGGYTF. CDR3 coding DNA: TGCAGTGCTAGTCCCTCGGCTCCCCCCATAGGAGGCTACACCTTC.

J is TRBJ2-5 and V is TRBV5-1; D unresolved. The V gene lost 1 base and the J gene lost 5 bases, with 15 bases spanning the gap. CDR1 is SGHRS, CDR2 YFSETQ, per germline. The CDR3 consists of 15 residues. The CDR3 DNA is TGCGCCAGCAGCTTGACACGGATTGAGGAGGAGACCCAGTACTTC. Amino acids: CASSLTRIEEETQYF.

This clone appeared many times. The V and J genes are TRBV30 and TRBJ1-1; TRBD1 agrees at 7 bases. Germline values: CDR1 GTSNPN, CDR2 SVGIG (reference sequence). V was pared by 4 bases and J by 8 bases, with 13 bases of the junction left unmatched. The CDR3 has 14 amino acids. The CDR3 coding sequence is TGTGCCTGGAATAGGGGGCAGGGAGGCCCCGAAGCTTTCTTT. Protein: CAWNRGQGGPEAFF.

The rearrangement joins TRBV11-2 to TRBJ2-5; tentative D call: TRBD1 (6 bases). Trimming removed 1 base from V and 5 bases from J, with 14 bases in between. CDR3 length: 15 amino acids. CDR1 and CDR2 (germline): SGHAT, FQNNGV. CDR3: CASSLVGALAETQYF. The CDR3 DNA reads TGTGCCAGCAGCTTAGTGGGGGCGCTGGCGGAGACCCAGTACTTC.

The chain uses TRBV27 and TRBJ1-4, with TRBD1 as a possible D gene (6 bases). CDR3 length equals 14 residues. Trimming removed 6 bases at V and 3 bases at J, with 11 bases between. Germline loops: CDR1 MNHEY, CDR2 SMNVEV (reference sequence). CDR3: CASSRDRPNEKLFF. In DNA, the CDR3 is TGTGCCAGCAGCCGAGACAGGCCTAATGAAAAACTGTTTTTT.

The chain combines TRBV7-2 with TRBJ2-5, with 9 bases aligning to TRBD2. This CDR3 has 17 residues. CDR1 is SGHTA, CDR2 FQGNSA, per germline. Germline trimming cut 1 base from V and 2 bases from J; bases unmatched to any gene: 8. CDR3: CASSLGLAGTTQETQYF. The CDR3 bases are TGTGCCAGCAGCTTAGGGCTAGCGGGGACAACGCAAGAGACCCAGTACTTC.

The gene calls are TRBV2 and TRBJ1-1; 8 nucleotides agree with TRBD1. The V gene end was trimmed by 5 bases and the J gene end by 7 bases; junction bases not matched to a gene: 9. The CDR3 spans 14 residues. Germline-derived CDR1 and CDR2 are SNHLY and FYNNEI. This CDR3 reads CASSKGQGRVEAFF. The DNA of the CDR3 is TGTGCCAGCAGTAAAGGACAGGGAAGAGTTGAAGCTTTCTTT.

The chain carries TRBV2 and TRBJ1-4, with 7 bases identical to TRBD1. Germline V gene lookup returns CDR1 SNHLY and CDR2 FYNNEI. V gave up 6 bases and J gave up 4 bases; unmatched junction bases: 8. The length of the CDR3 is 15 residues. CDR3 sequence reads: CASRAPGQLNEKLFF. The DNA of the CDR3 is TGTGCCAGCAGAGCACCGGGACAGCTTAATGAAAAACTGTTTTTT.

The chain uses TRBV6-1 and TRBJ2-3; D tentatively fits TRBD1 or TRBD2 (6 bases each). Germline V lookup: CDR1 MNHNS, CDR2 SASEGT. V was trimmed by 3 bases and J by 1 base, leaving 11 bases between them. This CDR3 is 15 amino acids long. The CDR3: CASSDRGGGTDTQYF. CDR3 nucleotide sequence: TGTGCCAGCAGTGACAGGGGAGGTGGCACAGATACGCAGTATTTT.

The CDR3 is CAISARDRGRPGNTIYF. CDR3 DNA: TGTGCCATCAGTGCCCGGGACAGGGGACGGCCTGGAAACACCATATATTTT. This chain joins TRBV10-3 and TRBJ1-3; 10 bases fit TRBD1. The junction had 8 bases not matched to a gene; V was cut back by 4 bases and J by 2 bases. The germline CDR1 and CDR2 sequences are ENHRY and SYGVKD. The length of the CDR3 is 17 residues.

This chain uses TRBV6-5 with TRBJ2-7, with 9 bases that match TRBD1. Germline V gives CDR1 MNHEY, CDR2 SVGAGI. The CDR3 totals 12 residues. V was clipped by 6 bases and J by 5 bases; unmatched bases: 2. The CDR3 region has the DNA TGTGCCAGCAGCGACAGGGGGGACGAGCAGTACTTC. It encodes CASSDRGDEQYF.

The chain links TRBV7-6 to TRBJ2-3, with D possibly TRBD1 on 6 matching bases. The CDR3 runs to 14 residues. Trimming stripped 5 bases from V and 2 bases from J, with 11 bases between. CDR1 and CDR2 from the germline V gene are SGHVS and FNYEAQ. This chain's CDR3 is CASSQGLDTDTQYF. The DNA of the CDR3 is TGTGCCAGCAGCCAGGGGCTCGACACAGATACGCAGTATTTT.

This clone was recorded a few times. The V gene is TRBV7-2, the J gene TRBJ2-5, with 12 bases matching TRBD2. Per germline, CDR1 SGHTA and CDR2 FQGNSA. The junction had 8 bases not matched to a gene; V was cut back by 1 base and J by 5 bases. This CDR3 is built from 17 residues. Written as DNA, the CDR3 is TGTGCCAGCAGCTTAGATCTAGCGGGGGGGCGAAGGGAGACCCAGTACTTC. It yields the protein CASSLDLAGGRRETQYF.

This sequence joins TRBV6-6 and TRBJ2-7, with 7 bases identical to TRBD1. This CDR3 is built from 14 residues. Germline V CDR1 and CDR2: MNHNY, SVGAGI (reference sequence). V shed 2 bases, J shed 0 bases, and the junction held 1 base outside the gene matches. The CDR3 reads CASSYTGASYEQYF. CDR3 in DNA: TGTGCCAGCAGTTACACAGGGGCCTCCTACGAGCAGTACTTC.